These 12 T cell receptor beta chains were all obtained from the same sample, sequenced in a study of cytomegalovirus exposure and HLA in healthy donors. Vbeta (60) and Jbeta (13) primers were used in the PCR. The assay was immunoSEQ multiplex PCR, and TCRdb's table has in-frame clones only and misses some. This table has around 150,000 clones, 70% to 90% appearing once. The material sequenced was PBMCs. These receptors were obtained from a man aged 18 to 29 in good health and CMV-seropositive.

V gene TRBV5-4 combines with J gene TRBJ1-6; TRBD1 matches at 9 bases. The CDR3 sequence is 16 residues long. Germline-derived CDR1 and CDR2 are SGHNT and YYREEE (reference sequence). V dropped 3 bases and J dropped 7; count of bases not matched to a gene: 8. This CDR3 is CASSSFTGGRNSPLHF. The CDR3 DNA follows: TGTGCCAGCAGCTCATTTACAGGGGGCCGCAATTCACCCCTCCACTTT.

The genes are TRBV21-1 and TRBJ1-6; the table names TRBD1, a call not compared with the DNA. TRBV21-1 is listed as a pseudogene. The CDR3 contains 16 residues. This chain's CDR3 is CASSKGLGTKNSPLHF. The CDR3, as DNA: TGTGCCAGCAGCAAAGGGTTGGGCACCAAGAATTCACCCCTCCACTTT.

This clone showed up just a few times. The gene calls are TRBV10-2 and TRBJ1-1, with 8 bases aligning to TRBD1. The ends lost 6 bases at V and 2 bases at J; junction bases unmatched: 8. Germline-derived CDR1 and CDR2 are WSHSY and SAAADI. The CDR3 has 15 amino acids. As DNA, the CDR3 is TGCGCCAGCAGCCCCCGGACAGGGAGTAACACTGAAGCTTTCTTT. Translation: CASSPRTGSNTEAFF.

The chain joins TRBV7-2 to TRBJ1-2; D gene uncertain. This CDR3 contains 13 residues. V shed 0 bases and J shed 5 bases, with 7 bases lying between them. Germline-derived CDR1 and CDR2 are SGHTA and FQGNSA. CDR3 nucleotide sequence: TGTGCCAGCAGCTTAGCGCCGGGGTATGGCTACACCTTC. This encodes CASSLAPGYGYTF. Based on the CDR3 plus reference TRBV7-2 and TRBJ1-2, the full variable domain is GAGVSQSPSNKVTEKGKDVELRCDPISGHTALYWYRQSLGQGLEFLIYFQGNSAPDKSGLPSDRFSAERTGGSVSTLTIQRTQQEDSAVYLCASSLAPGYGYTFGSGTRLTVV.

A few counts support this clone. The chain has TRBV7-9 and TRBJ1-2; 9 nucleotides line up with TRBD1. The CDR3 is made up of 15 amino acids. Germline values: CDR1 SEHNR, CDR2 FQNEAQ (reference sequence). J gave up 3 bases and V 5 bases, and 7 bases lay outside the gene matches. CDR3 in amino acids: CASSPRTGDDYGYTF. CDR3 coding DNA: TGTGCCAGCAGCCCAAGGACAGGGGATGACTATGGCTACACCTTC.

This rearrangement joins TRBV10-3 to TRBJ1-4; TRBD1 is a possible D gene (6 bases). Germline CDR1 and CDR2: ENHRY and SYGVKD. This CDR3 has 14 amino acids. V lost 2 bases and J 7 bases, leaving 11 bases between the germline ends. This chain's CDR3 is CAISELARGEKLFF. The CDR3 region has the DNA TGTGCCATCAGTGAGCTGGCCAGGGGTGAAAAACTGTTTTTT.

This chain's CDR3 is CASSVRLGGTGELFF. Here the CDR3 DNA reads TGTGCCAGCAGTGTACGACTCGGGGGAACCGGGGAGCTGTTTTTT. The gene calls are TRBV6-6 and TRBJ2-2; maybe TRBD2 (6 bases). CDR1 and CDR2 (germline): MNHNY, SVGAGI (reference sequence). Trimming removed 5 bases from V and 5 bases from J, with 15 bases in between. The CDR3 is 15 amino acids.

The chain couples TRBV4-1 to TRBJ2-5, with 9 bases lining up with TRBD2. V lost 0 bases and J lost 2; bases outside the gene matches: 4. CDR1 and CDR2 from the germline V gene are MGHRA and YSYEKL. The CDR3 runs 16 residues. Here the CDR3 reads CASSQDRAGGQETQYF. The CDR3 DNA is TGCGCCAGCAGCCAAGATCGGGCGGGGGGGCAAGAGACCCAGTACTTC.

The rearrangement joins TRBV27 to TRBJ2-2; 9 bases are shared with TRBD1. The CDR3 consists of 17 residues. V shed 4 bases and J 0 bases; nucleotides not matched to a gene: 6. CDR1 is MNHEY, CDR2 SMNVEV, per germline (reference sequence). The CDR3 here is CASSSGTGSANTGELFF. In DNA form, the CDR3 reads TGTGCCAGCAGTTCCGGGACAGGGAGCGCGAACACCGGGGAGCTGTTTTTT.

The chain joins TRBV19 to TRBJ1-2; a possible D gene is TRBD1 (6 bases). Germline CDR1 is LNHDA and CDR2 is SQIVND (reference sequence). Deletions cut 7 bases from V and 8 bases from J, with 17 bases between. This CDR3 comprises 13 residues. The DNA for the CDR3 is TGTGCCAGTACCCGGACAGCCTTCGAGGGCTACACCTTC. Encoded protein: CASTRTAFEGYTF. The full variable domain, its missing parts supplied by reference TRBV19 and TRBJ1-2, is DGGITQSPKYLFRKEGQNVTLSCEQNLNHDAMYWYRQDPGQGLRLIYYSQIVNDFQKGDIAEGYSVSREKKESFPLTVTSAQKNPTAFYLCASTRTAFEGYTFGSGTRLTVV.

The J gene is TRBJ2-2, the V gene TRBV9; D uncertain. This CDR3 has 14 amino acids. In germline, CDR1 is SGDLS, CDR2 YYNGEE. The ends were cut back, 0 bases at V and 6 bases at J, with 9 bases in the middle. The CDR3 reads CASSVDPGSGELFF. CDR3 bases: TGTGCCAGCAGCGTAGACCCAGGATCCGGGGAGCTGTTTTTT. Full variable domain (outside the CDR3, taken from reference TRBV9 and TRBJ2-2): DSGVTQTPKHLITATGQRVTLRCSPRSGDLSVYWYQQSLDQGLQFLIQYYNGEERAKGNILERFSAQQFPDLHSELNLSSLELGDSALYFCASSVDPGSGELFFGEGSRLTVL.

This chain joins TRBV27 and TRBJ1-4; 10 bases line up with TRBD1. Trimming at V came to 6 bases and at J to 6 bases, leaving 4 bases not matched to a gene. The CDR3 is made up of 14 amino acids. Germline V CDR1 and CDR2: MNHEY, SMNVEV (reference sequence). CDR3 region: CASRIDRGHEKLFF. The CDR3 coding sequence is TGTGCCAGCAGGATAGACAGGGGGCATGAAAAACTGTTTTTT. The full variable domain, in which reference TRBV27 and TRBJ1-4 provide the parts outside the CDR3, is EAQVTQNPRYLITVTGKKLTVTCSQNMNHEYMSWYRQDPGLGLRQIYYSMNVEVTDKGDVPEGYKVSRKEKRNFPLILESPSPNQTSLYFCASRIDRGHEKLFFGSGTQLSVL.